The sequence of this T cell receptor beta chain was determined in a study of OX40 agonist ivuxolimab in advanced cancers. Study-wide points: Dosing at 0.1 to 3.0 mg/kg was accompanied by clonal expansion of CD4+ and CD8+ blood T cells by week 6.

TCRdb's copy holds only in-frame clones and misses some; the assay was immunoSEQ multiplex PCR. Seen here are tens of thousands of clones, 75% to 85% observed once, and the top ten hold roughly 2.2%. Trimming removed 3 bases at V and 16 bases at J, with 13 bases between. Germline-derived CDR1 and CDR2 are MDHEN and SYDVKM. The CDR3 is made up of 11 amino acids. Comments on this clone: Its antigen is unidentified.

J is TRBJ1-5 and V is TRBV28; perhaps TRBD1 as D (5 bases). The input for sequencing was CD4+ or CD8+ T cells sorted from blood, taken in a trial of the OX40 agonist ivuxolimab. The receptor comes from an adult with an advanced solid tumor such as melanoma, head and neck, liver or kidney cancer. CDR3 DNA: TGTGCCAGCAGTTTGAGGGGTCCTCCACATTTT. Protein sequence: CASSLRGPPHF.